The clone carrying this T cell receptor beta chain turned up a few times. The antigen is not known. TCRdb re-called the 5' RACE reads through MiXCR, storing one row per CDR3 protein. This sample has 200,000 to 250,000 distinct CDR3 sequences, with 15% found just once. The CDR3 is made up of 15 amino acids. With 6 bases clipped from V and 4 bases from J, the junction kept 12 bases outside the gene matches. Germline CDR1 and CDR2: MNHEY and SMNVEV (reference sequence). This sample is part of a study of T-cell memory formation after mild COVID-19. Study context: Each donor largely had its own TCR clusters. Whole-study findings and limits: Mainly CM and EM harbored the contracting CD4+ clones; mainly EMRA harbored the CD8+ ones. Within pre-infection memory, some responding clones were found, suggesting cross-reactive memory joined.

The sample taken for sequencing was PBMCs or a T cell subset sorted from them (not recorded which). The TCR comes from an adult woman who had mild COVID-19 (a few samples of this study predate the infection). Cell type and time point are not known. The chain uses TRBV27 and TRBJ2-7, with 7 bases matching TRBD1. The CDR3 sequence is CASSPPTGPGYEQYF. The CDR3 region has the DNA TGTGCCAGCAGCCCCCCGACAGGGCCGGGATACGAGCAGTACTTC.